This is a list of T cell receptor beta chains from one sample in a study of read filtering for tumor transcriptome and immune sequencing. From the reads, TCRdb called clonotypes with MiXCR, one entry per CDR3 protein. The data contain 100,000 to 150,000 distinct CDR3 sequences, roughly 13% of them singletons. Material: a population of CD138-negative cells sorted from bone marrow. The source is a donor aged 40 or over with multiple myeloma. The CDR3 runs from the conserved cysteine through the conserved F or W. The order of the fields is CDR3 protein, CDR3 DNA, V gene, J gene, clone size, D gene. A D gene is named only where the DNA matches it firmly. For some rows the clone size is stated as once, few or many, or as a class when expanded; others skip it.

CDR3aa: CASSQDVAGGLSLRVIF; CDR3nt: TGCGCCAGCAGCCAAGATGTAGCGGGAGGGCTCTCCCTGCGCGTGATCTTC; v_gene: TRBV4-1; j_gene: TRBJ2-1; abundance: many; d_gene: TRBD2
CDR3aa: CATSDWGGGAEQFF; CDR3nt: TGTGCCACCAGTGATTGGGGAGGTGGGGCTGAGCAGTTCTTC; v_gene: TRBV24-1; j_gene: TRBJ2-1; abundance: many; d_gene: -
CDR3aa: CASLQGETQYF; CDR3nt: TGTGCCAGCCTACAGGGAGAGACCCAGTACTTC; v_gene: TRBV19; j_gene: TRBJ2-5; abundance: many; d_gene: -
CDR3aa: CSVQRGSYEQYF; CDR3nt: TGCAGTGTCCAGCGGGGCTCCTACGAGCAGTACTTC; v_gene: TRBV20-1; j_gene: TRBJ2-7; abundance: many; d_gene: TRBD2
CDR3aa: CSASRGNEQFF; CDR3nt: TGCAGTGCTAGTAGGGGGAATGAGCAGTTCTTC; v_gene: TRBV20-1; j_gene: TRBJ2-1; abundance: many; d_gene: -
CDR3aa: CAISEERSYEQYF; CDR3nt: TGTGCCATCAGTGAGGAAAGGAGCTACGAGCAGTACTTC; v_gene: TRBV10-3; j_gene: TRBJ2-7; abundance: many; d_gene: -
CDR3aa: CASSFIRGGATDTQYF; CDR3nt: TGTGCCAGCAGCTTCATAAGGGGGGGCGCAACGGATACGCAGTATTTT; v_gene: TRBV7-9; j_gene: TRBJ2-3; abundance: many; d_gene: -
CDR3aa: CATGYSLNEQFF; CDR3nt: TGTGCCACGGGTTATTCTCTAAATGAGCAGTTCTTC; v_gene: TRBV10-3; j_gene: TRBJ2-1; abundance: many; d_gene: -
CDR3aa: CASSATGLAGDEQFF; CDR3nt: TGTGCCAGCAGCGCAACGGGACTAGCGGGGGATGAGCAGTTCTTC; v_gene: TRBV7-2; j_gene: TRBJ2-1; abundance: many; d_gene: TRBD2
CDR3aa: CASSPDYNEQFF; CDR3nt: TGTGCCAGCAGCCCCGACTACAATGAGCAGTTCTTC; v_gene: TRBV3-1; j_gene: TRBJ2-1; abundance: many; d_gene: -
CDR3aa: CASSPDRGDRQPQHF; CDR3nt: TGTGCCAGTAGCCCGGACAGAGGGGATAGACAGCCCCAGCATTTT; v_gene: TRBV19; j_gene: TRBJ1-5; abundance: many; d_gene: -
CDR3aa: CASNSGTSGSETQYF; CDR3nt: TGTGCCAGCAACTCCGGGACTAGCGGGAGTGAGACCCAGTACTTC; v_gene: TRBV6-1; j_gene: TRBJ2-5; abundance: -; d_gene: TRBD2
CDR3aa: CASSQAEIQGDQPQHF; CDR3nt: TGCGCCAGCAGCCAAGCGGAAATACAGGGGGATCAGCCCCAGCATTTT; v_gene: TRBV4-1; j_gene: TRBJ1-5; abundance: many; d_gene: TRBD1
CDR3aa: CASSLSPQGKQETQYF; CDR3nt: TGCGCCAGCAGCTTGTCCCCGCAGGGTAAACAAGAGACCCAGTACTTC; v_gene: TRBV5-1; j_gene: TRBJ2-5; abundance: many; d_gene: -
CDR3aa: CALGTGNSETQYF; CDR3nt: TGTGCCCTGGGGACAGGGAATTCAGAGACCCAGTACTTC; v_gene: TRBV2; j_gene: TRBJ2-5; abundance: many; d_gene: TRBD1
CDR3aa: CASSVLPGGPYNEQFF; CDR3nt: TGTGCCAGCAGCGTACTCCCAGGGGGCCCATACAATGAGCAGTTCTTC; v_gene: TRBV7-3; j_gene: TRBJ2-1; abundance: many; d_gene: TRBD1
CDR3aa: CASSPGGPTYEQYF; CDR3nt: TGCGCCAGCAGCCCTGGCGGGCCAACCTACGAGCAGTACTTC; v_gene: TRBV5-1; j_gene: TRBJ2-7; abundance: many; d_gene: -
CDR3aa: CASSVSGANVLTF; CDR3nt: TGTGCCAGTAGTGTCTCTGGGGCCAACGTCCTGACTTTC; v_gene: TRBV19; j_gene: TRBJ2-6; abundance: many; d_gene: -
CDR3aa: CATSRLSEQFF; CDR3nt: TGTGCCACCAGTCGGCTGTCGGAGCAGTTCTTC; v_gene: TRBV24-1; j_gene: TRBJ2-1; abundance: many; d_gene: -
CDR3aa: CASSLARLGREGRNERFF; CDR3nt: TGTGCCAGCAGCTTAGCTCGTCTAGGGCGGGAGGGCCGGAATGAGCGGTTCTTC; v_gene: TRBV7-6; j_gene: TRBJ2-1; abundance: -; d_gene: TRBD2
CDR3aa: CASSLGSSFLEQFF; CDR3nt: TGTGCCAGCAGCTTAGGTTCGTCTTTCCTTGAGCAGTTCTTC; v_gene: TRBV7-6; j_gene: TRBJ2-1; abundance: many; d_gene: -
CDR3aa: CASSSVRLYEQYF; CDR3nt: TGTGCCAGCAGCTCTGTACGTCTCTACGAGCAGTACTTC; v_gene: TRBV11-1; j_gene: TRBJ2-7; abundance: many; d_gene: -
CDR3aa: CASSQAASSGANVLTF; CDR3nt: TGCGCCAGCAGCCAAGCAGCTAGCTCTGGGGCCAACGTCCTGACTTTC; v_gene: TRBV4-1; j_gene: TRBJ2-6; abundance: many; d_gene: -
CDR3aa: CSASAGTSSYNEQFF; CDR3nt: TGTAGTGCTAGCGCCGGGACTAGCTCCTACAATGAGCAGTTCTTC; v_gene: TRBV20-1; j_gene: TRBJ2-1; abundance: few; d_gene: TRBD2
CDR3aa: CASSLEYSNQPQHF; CDR3nt: TGTGCCAGCAGCTTAGAGTATAGCAATCAGCCCCAGCATTTT; v_gene: TRBV7-8; j_gene: TRBJ1-5; abundance: few; d_gene: -
CDR3aa: CASSFSVVGGPNSPLHF; CDR3nt: TGTGCCAGCAGCTTCTCAGTAGTTGGCGGCCCAAATTCACCCCTCCACTTT; v_gene: TRBV5-6; j_gene: TRBJ1-6; abundance: many; d_gene: -
CDR3aa: CATSDLTSGTGGQSEQFF; CDR3nt: TGTGCCACCAGTGATCTGACTTCCGGGACAGGGGGACAAAGTGAGCAGTTCTTC; v_gene: TRBV24-1; j_gene: TRBJ2-1; abundance: many; d_gene: TRBD1
CDR3aa: CASSPQIPPGSYNEQFF; CDR3nt: TGTGCCAGCAGTCCCCAGATCCCCCCGGGGTCCTACAATGAGCAGTTCTTC; v_gene: TRBV27; j_gene: TRBJ2-1; abundance: many; d_gene: -
CDR3aa: CASGRTEAYEQYF; CDR3nt: TGTGCCAGCGGTAGGACTGAAGCCTACGAGCAGTACTTC; v_gene: TRBV2; j_gene: TRBJ2-7; abundance: many; d_gene: -
CDR3aa: CASSPPLSRSNEQFF; CDR3nt: TGTGCCAGCAGTCCACCTTTATCGCGGTCTAATGAGCAGTTCTTC; v_gene: TRBV12-3/TRBV12-4; j_gene: TRBJ2-1; abundance: -; d_gene: -
CDR3aa: CASSSFLASYNEQFF; CDR3nt: TGTGCCAGCAGCTCCTTTCTAGCCTCCTACAATGAGCAGTTCTTC; v_gene: TRBV11-2; j_gene: TRBJ2-1; abundance: many; d_gene: -